This is a list of T cell receptor beta chains from one sample in a study of patients and donors after allogeneic stem cell transplantation. TCRdb processed the RT-PCR reads anew with MiXCR; each CDR3 protein has one entry. The table lists about a million distinct CDR3 sequences, about 20% of them singletons. Sequencing was performed on blood, either unsorted or a sorted T cell fraction (not recorded which). The origin of the receptors is a human donor who was either an allogeneic HSCT recipient or a stem cell or donor lymphocyte infusion donor (not recorded which). It is not recorded whose cells these are; they may come from a transplant donor. CDR3s include the opening cysteine and the closing phenylalanine or tryptophan. D genes are given only for firm matches. For some rows the clone size is stated as once, few or many, or as a class when expanded; others skip it.

j_gene: TRBJ1-2
d_gene: TRBD1
abundance: NA
v_gene: TRBV12-3/TRBV12-4
CDR3nt: TGTGCCAGCAGTTTAGGGGGACAGGGGACATCCAACTATGGCTACACCTTC
CDR3aa: CASSLGGQGTSNYGYTF

j_gene: TRBJ1-2
d_gene: NA
abundance: many
v_gene: TRBV4-1
CDR3nt: TGCGCCAGCAGCCAAGATAATGCGGGGGGCTACACCTTC
CDR3aa: CASSQDNAGGYTF

j_gene: TRBJ1-5
d_gene: NA
abundance: NA
v_gene: TRBV12-3/TRBV12-4
CDR3nt: TGTGCCAGCAGATCTGGACTCAACACCTATCAGCCCCAGCATTTT
CDR3aa: CASRSGLNTYQPQHF

j_gene: TRBJ1-5
d_gene: NA
abundance: few
v_gene: TRBV2
CDR3nt: TGTGCCAGCAGTGGTCCAGGGTTCAATCAGCCCCAGCATTTT
CDR3aa: CASSGPGFNQPQHF

j_gene: TRBJ2-5
d_gene: NA
abundance: few
v_gene: TRBV29-1
CDR3nt: TGCAGCGTCACTGGGTTTCGAGAGACCCAGTATTTC
CDR3aa: CSVTGFRETQYF

j_gene: TRBJ2-1
d_gene: NA
abundance: NA
v_gene: TRBV9
CDR3nt: TGTGCCAGCAGCTACTCTAGCGCACGCTCCTACAATGAGCAGTTCTTC
CDR3aa: CASSYSSARSYNEQFF

j_gene: TRBJ2-5
d_gene: NA
abundance: NA
v_gene: TRBV12-3/TRBV12-4
CDR3nt: TGTGCCAGCAGCCCTAGGAGACACGGTGAGACCCAGTACTTC
CDR3aa: CASSPRRHGETQYF

j_gene: TRBJ2-7
d_gene: NA
abundance: few
v_gene: TRBV5-4
CDR3nt: TGTGCCAGCAGCTTCTGGGGCTTTGGAGAGCAGTACTTC
CDR3aa: CASSFWGFGEQYF

j_gene: TRBJ2-4
d_gene: TRBD2
abundance: few
v_gene: TRBV4-2
CDR3nt: TGTGCCAGCAGCCAAGAAGGCGGGAGAGGCAACATTCAGTACTTC
CDR3aa: CASSQEGGRGNIQYF

j_gene: TRBJ2-6
d_gene: TRBD1
abundance: NA
v_gene: TRBV9
CDR3nt: TGTGCCAGCAGCACGCGACAGGGGGCCACGATCTCTGGGGCCAACGTCCTGACTTTC
CDR3aa: CASSTRQGATISGANVLTF

j_gene: TRBJ1-5
d_gene: NA
abundance: few
v_gene: TRBV12-3/TRBV12-4
CDR3nt: TGTGCCAGCAGTTTCCGGGACGGCCGAGGTCAGCCCCAGCATTTT
CDR3aa: CASSFRDGRGQPQHF

j_gene: TRBJ1-2
d_gene: TRBD1
abundance: few
v_gene: TRBV12-3/TRBV12-4
CDR3nt: TGTGCCAGCAGCCGTGGGACAGCCTATGGCTACACCTTC
CDR3aa: CASSRGTAYGYTF

j_gene: TRBJ1-1
d_gene: TRBD1
abundance: NA
v_gene: TRBV10-3
CDR3nt: TGTGCCATCAGGGGGGGACAGGCGGAAAACACTGAAGCTTTCTTT
CDR3aa: CAIRGGQAENTEAFF

j_gene: TRBJ1-5
d_gene: NA
abundance: NA
v_gene: TRBV5-4
CDR3nt: TGTGCCAGCTCGACAGGCCATAATCAGCCCCAGCATTTT
CDR3aa: CASSTGHNQPQHF

j_gene: TRBJ2-2
d_gene: TRBD1
abundance: NA
v_gene: TRBV24-1
CDR3nt: TGTGCCACCAGTATAAAACAGGGGATCGCCGGGGAGCTGTTTTTT
CDR3aa: CATSIKQGIAGELFF

j_gene: TRBJ2-7
d_gene: NA
abundance: few
v_gene: TRBV12-3/TRBV12-4
CDR3nt: TGTGCCAGCAGCATGACTAGAAATGAGCAGTACTTC
CDR3aa: CASSMTRNEQYF

j_gene: TRBJ1-1
d_gene: TRBD1
abundance: NA
v_gene: TRBV12-3/TRBV12-4
CDR3nt: TGTGCCAGCAGTTTCTTCCCATTACAGGGGGGCGCTGAAGCTTTCTTT
CDR3aa: CASSFFPLQGGAEAFF

j_gene: TRBJ2-2
d_gene: NA
abundance: few
v_gene: TRBV20-1
CDR3nt: TGCAGTGCTAGAGAGGTCGGGAGCGCCGGGGAGCTGTTTTTT
CDR3aa: CSAREVGSAGELFF

j_gene: TRBJ2-3
d_gene: TRBD1
abundance: NA
v_gene: TRBV6-2/TRBV6-3
CDR3nt: TGTGCCAGCAGGGCGAGGACAGGGCCAGATACGCAGTATTTT
CDR3aa: CASRARTGPDTQYF

j_gene: TRBJ1-2
d_gene: NA
abundance: NA
v_gene: TRBV12-3/TRBV12-4
CDR3nt: TGTGCCAGCAGCTTCCAGGACATTAACTATGGCTACACCTTC
CDR3aa: CASSFQDINYGYTF

j_gene: TRBJ2-3
d_gene: TRBD2
abundance: NA
v_gene: TRBV3-1
CDR3nt: TGTGCCAGCAGCCCTCGGAGCCTAGCGGGGGATACGCAGTATTTT
CDR3aa: CASSPRSLAGDTQYF

j_gene: TRBJ2-3
d_gene: TRBD2
abundance: NA
v_gene: TRBV5-5
CDR3nt: TGTGCCAGCAGCAAAAAGGTCCTAGCGGGAGGTCACACAGATACGCAGTATTTT
CDR3aa: CASSKKVLAGGHTDTQYF